These 24 T cell receptor beta chains were sequenced from one sample in a study of blood T cell repertoires in COVID-19. Measured with immunoSEQ multiplex PCR; TCRdb has only the in-frame clones, and not every one. The sample has about 81,000 clones; 88% are singletons. Source material: peripheral blood. All receptors come from a woman older than 75 with acute or convalescent COVID-19.

The chain has TRBV7-2 and TRBJ2-3; 9 nucleotides agree with TRBD2. CDR1 is SGHTA, CDR2 FQGNSA, per germline. The CDR3 is made up of 15 amino acids. After removal of 2 bases from V and 5 bases from J, the junction contained 5 bases not matched to a gene. The CDR3 here is CASSLPAGGVDTQYF. In DNA form, the CDR3 reads TGTGCCAGCAGCTTACCAGCGGGGGGTGTAGATACGCAGTATTTT.

The rearrangement joins TRBV25-1 to TRBJ2-1, with D tentatively TRBD1 (5 bases). The CDR3 spans 14 residues. Germline-derived CDR1 and CDR2 are MGHDK and SYGVNS. Trimming took 1 base from V and 4 from J, leaving 8 bases between them. The CDR3 DNA is TGTGCCAGCAGTGAATCGCGACAGTACAATGAGCAGTTCTTC. Translated: CASSESRQYNEQFF.

This chain links TRBV2 with TRBJ2-1; the match to TRBD1 covers 10 bases. This CDR3 has 15 residues. Germline trimming cut 5 bases from V and 3 bases from J; bases unmatched to any gene: 4. Germline V lookup: CDR1 SNHLY, CDR2 FYNNEI. CDR3 nucleotides: TGTGCCAGCAGTCCCGGGACAGGGGTCTACAATGAGCAGTTCTTC. Translation gives CASSPGTGVYNEQFF.

This clone has only one observation. This same CDR3 is encoded by further DNA sequences in the sample. As DNA, the CDR3 is TGTGCCAGTAGTATGGACAGGGGAACCGGGGAGCTGTTTTTT. Its translation: CASSMDRGTGELFF. This chain joins TRBV19 and TRBJ2-2; 9 nucleotides line up with TRBD1. The germline CDR1 and CDR2 sequences are LNHDA and SQIVND (reference sequence). After removal of 3 bases from V and 5 bases from J, the junction contained 1 base not matched to a gene. There are 14 residues in the CDR3.

J is TRBJ1-3 and V is TRBV5-4; possible D gene TRBD1, 5 bases. Germline assignment: CDR1 SGHNT and CDR2 YYREEE (reference sequence). This CDR3 comprises 15 residues. V was clipped by 1 base and J by 3 bases, with 11 bases between them. The CDR3 region is CASSLWQGFGNTIYF. CDR3 DNA sequence: TGTGCCAGCAGCTTGTGGCAGGGCTTTGGAAACACCATATATTTT.

This sequence joins TRBV7-3 and TRBJ2-3, with 9 bases lining up with TRBD2. Germline V gene sequence: CDR1 SGHTA, CDR2 FQGTGA. V was pared by 2 bases and J by 2 bases, with 2 bases of the junction left unmatched. The CDR3 extends over 15 amino acids. The CDR3 loop is CASSLAGGYTDTQYF. The CDR3 DNA sequence: TGTGCCAGCAGCTTAGCGGGGGGGTACACAGATACGCAGTATTTT.

The chain combines TRBV11-2 with TRBJ2-1, with TRBD2 matching over 8 bases. The CDR3 sequence is 18 residues long. Unmatched junction bases numbered 14, after V lost 3 bases and J lost 4 bases. CDR1 and CDR2 (germline): SGHAT, FQNNGV. In DNA, the CDR3 is TGTGCCAGCAGCTTTATCAGCGGGAGTGTTGGGGGTTACAATGAGCAGTTCTTC. It codes for CASSFISGSVGGYNEQFF.

V usage is TRBV5-1 and J usage is TRBJ2-1; TRBD2 aligns across 9 bases. V shed 1 base, J shed 6 bases, and the junction held 8 bases outside the gene matches. CDR3 size: 16 residues. Per the germline V gene, CDR1 is SGHRS and CDR2 is YFSETQ. The CDR3 spells CASSLSPAGGSNEQFF. For the CDR3, the DNA is TGCGCCAGCAGCTTGTCACCAGCGGGGGGATCCAATGAGCAGTTCTTC.

This rearrangement joins TRBV2 to TRBJ2-7; TRBD1 agrees at 9 bases. J lost 2 bases, V lost 7 bases, and 9 bases had no gene match. Germline-derived CDR1 and CDR2 are SNHLY and FYNNEI. The CDR3 has 15 amino acids. The CDR3 here is CASTRGTGPTYEQYF. DNA for the CDR3: TGTGCCAGCACCCGTGGGACAGGGCCGACCTACGAGCAGTACTTC.

CDR3 bases: TGTGCCAGCAGCTTGGGTGGCGGGGGGGGCTCCTACAATGAGCAGTTCTTC. This encodes CASSLGGGGGSYNEQFF. The chain employs TRBV5-4 and TRBJ2-1, with 9 bases fitting TRBD2. Trimming at V came to 0 bases and at J to 0 bases, leaving 4 bases not matched to a gene. The V gene's germline CDR1 is SGHNT and CDR2 YYREEE (reference sequence). The CDR3 consists of 17 residues.

The chain carries TRBV7-3 and TRBJ2-3, with TRBD2 as a possible D gene (6 bases). CDR3 length equals 15 residues. V dropped 6 bases and J dropped 0 bases, with 13 bases sitting between them. Germline V lookup: CDR1 SGHTA, CDR2 FQGTGA. The DNA of the CDR3 is TGTGCCAGCAGTCATAGCGGAAAAAGCACAGATACGCAGTATTTT. Translation: CASSHSGKSTDTQYF.

The V gene is TRBV24-1, the J gene TRBJ2-5; D is unclear. The ends were cut back, 4 bases at V and 2 bases at J, with 4 bases in the middle. The CDR3 length is 12 residues. The germline CDR1 and CDR2 sequences are KGHDR and SFDVKD. The CDR3 nucleotides read TGTGCCACCAGTGACGCGCAAGAGACCCAGTACTTC. This codes for CATSDAQETQYF.

This chain joins TRBV27 and TRBJ2-7; D is possibly TRBD2 (6 bases). Deletions cut 8 bases from V and 6 bases from J, with 14 bases between. The CDR3 loop spans 12 amino acids. CDR1 is MNHEY and CDR2 is SMNVEV in the germline V gene (reference sequence). CDR3 DNA sequence: TGTGCCAGCGGCCAGCGGGCTCGCGAGCAGTACTTC. Amino acids: CASGQRAREQYF.

The chain joins TRBV7-9 to TRBJ2-7; 7 nucleotides line up with TRBD1. Per germline, CDR1 SEHNR and CDR2 FQNEAQ (reference sequence). Losses at the gene ends were 6 bases for V and 5 bases for J; bases not matched to a gene: 7. The CDR3 is 13 amino acids. The CDR3 region has the DNA TGTGCCAGCAGGCCCCGACAGGGAAACGAGCAGTACTTC. Protein sequence: CASRPRQGNEQYF.

This clone was recorded once. The DNA for the CDR3 is TGCAGCGTTGCAGTGCTAGCGGGAAACGGGGAGCTGTTTTTT. This sequence encodes CSVAVLAGNGELFF. This sequence joins TRBV29-1 and TRBJ2-2; TRBD2 matches 9 bases. The length of the CDR3 is 14 residues. J gave up 7 bases and V 4 bases, and 7 bases lay outside the gene matches. The germline V gene encodes CDR1 SQVTM and CDR2 ANQGSEA.

The CDR3 here is CASSQSTVSHEQFF. The DNA for the CDR3 is TGTGCCAGCAGCCAATCGACAGTTAGCCATGAGCAGTTCTTC. The J gene is TRBJ2-1, the V gene TRBV16; TRBD1 might be the D (5 bases). The V gene lost 0 bases and the J gene lost 8 bases, with 11 bases spanning the gap. Germline V lookup: CDR1 KGHSY, CDR2 FQNENV. This CDR3 is 14 amino acids long.

V and J are TRBV2 and TRBJ1-2; 8 nucleotides match TRBD1. Germline V gives CDR1 SNHLY, CDR2 FYNNEI. This CDR3 is built from 14 residues. After removal of 2 bases from V and 6 bases from J, the junction contained 5 bases not matched to a gene. In DNA, the CDR3 is TGTGCCAGCAGTGAAATCGGACAGGGTAATGGCTACACCTTC. Its translation: CASSEIGQGNGYTF.

The chain couples TRBV5-1 to TRBJ1-2; D is possibly TRBD1 (5 bases). Trimming shortened V by 4 bases and J by 0 bases, and 19 bases separated the two germline ends. Germline V gene data show CDR1 as SGHRS and CDR2 as YFSETQ. The CDR3 is made up of 17 amino acids. CDR3 protein: CASSPGGTGTSNYGYTF. The CDR3 nucleotides read TGCGCCAGCAGCCCGGGGGGTACCGGGACTTCTAACTATGGCTACACCTTC.

This clone was counted between two and nine times. The chain joins TRBV7-2 to TRBJ2-1; 8 bases are shared with TRBD2. The CDR3 has 16 residues. Germline values: CDR1 SGHTA, CDR2 FQGNSA. V was clipped by 3 bases and J by 0 bases; unmatched bases: 4. The CDR3 bases are TGTGCCAGCAGCTTTAGCGGGGTAAGCTCCTACAATGAGCAGTTCTTC. Encoded protein: CASSFSGVSSYNEQFF.

Remarks on this clone: One end of the junction is discordant with germline, which a read error may explain. V is TRBV16 and J is TRBJ2-7; D is undetermined. CDR3 length equals 13 residues. Germline assignment: CDR1 KGHSY and CDR2 FQNENV. CDR3 loop: CASSQFVSSEQYF. For the CDR3, the DNA is TGTGCCAGCAGCCAATTTGTCTCCTCCGAGCAGTACTTC.

This chain joins TRBV7-9 and TRBJ2-7, with TRBD1 matching over 8 bases. CDR3 length equals 15 residues. J gave up 5 bases and V 5 bases, and 11 bases lay outside the gene matches. CDR1 is SEHNR and CDR2 is FQNEAQ in the germline V gene (reference sequence). The CDR3 DNA reads TGTGCCAGCAGCGACTTGGGACAGGAAACACACGAGCAGTACTTC. Encoded protein: CASSDLGQETHEQYF.

This rearrangement joins TRBV9 to TRBJ1-2; TRBD1 agrees at 7 bases. This CDR3 comprises 14 residues. V shed 2 bases and J 6 bases; nucleotides not matched to a gene: 7. Germline loops: CDR1 SGDLS, CDR2 YYNGEE. DNA for the CDR3: TGTGCCAGCAGCGTGGCAGGGGGATTTGATGGCTACACCTTC. Translated, it gives CASSVAGGFDGYTF. The entire variable domain, with the rest obtained from reference TRBV9 and TRBJ1-2, is as follows: DSGVTQTPKHLITATGQRVTLRCSPRSGDLSVYWYQQSLDQGLQFLIQYYNGEERAKGNILERFSAQQFPDLHSELNLSSLELGDSALYFCASSVAGGFDGYTFGSGTRLTVV.

V is TRBV4-1 and J is TRBJ2-3, with 12 bases fitting TRBD2. The germline gives CDR1 MGHRA, CDR2 YSYEKL. Trimming took 0 bases from V and 6 from J; bases not matched to a gene: 10. There are 18 residues in the CDR3. CDR3 sequence: CASSQDSGLAGGVDTQYF. The DNA for the CDR3 is TGCGCCAGCAGCCAAGATTCTGGCCTAGCGGGAGGGGTGGATACGCAGTATTTT.

V usage is TRBV6-1 and J usage is TRBJ1-2; 7 bases are shared with TRBD1. CDR1 is MNHNS and CDR2 is SASEGT in the germline V gene. The J segment lost 4 bases and the V segment lost 3 bases, leaving 5 bases of the junction unmatched. The CDR3 covers 14 residues. CDR3 in amino acids: CASSEGQHFYGYTF. As DNA, the CDR3 is TGTGCCAGCAGTGAGGGACAGCATTTCTATGGCTACACCTTC.